The rows below give T cell receptor beta chains drawn from one sample of a study of shared clonotypes between healthy human individuals. Assay: immunoSEQ multiplex PCR; the TCRdb copy retains only in-frame clones and omits some. The data show hundreds of thousands of clones, more than 70% seen once. The sample comprised PBMCs. The receptors originated from a woman in her thirties or forties in good health. Some clones in this sample may be carry-over from other donors' samples. Both conserved end residues are part of each CDR3. A D gene is named only where the DNA matches it firmly. The size field is filled for only some rows; it gives once, few, many or a size class.

V gene	clone size	J gene	D gene	CDR3 protein	CDR3 DNA
TRBV6-5	.	TRBJ1-2	.	CATRQGTFSNYGYTF	TGTGCCACCCGGCAAGGGACGTTCTCTAACTATGGCTACACCTTC
TRBV5-1	many	TRBJ1-2	TRBD1	CASSPRPGGRDGYTF	TGCGCCAGCAGCCCGAGACCAGGGGGCAGAGATGGCTACACCTTC
TRBV4-1	many	TRBJ1-5	.	CASSQDPERPQHF	TGCGCCAGCAGCCAAGATCCCGAAAGGCCCCAGCATTTT
TRBV29-1	.	TRBJ1-5	TRBD1	CSVATGGNQPQHF	TGCAGCGTTGCAACAGGGGGAAATCAGCCCCAGCATTTT
TRBV6-5	.	TRBJ1-2	.	CATSMGGYGYTF	TGTGCCACCTCAATGGGGGGGTATGGCTACACCTTC
TRBV5-1	.	TRBJ2-7	.	CASSLAWGGGRYEQYF	TGCGCCAGCAGCTTGGCTTGGGGAGGAGGCCGCTACGAGCAGTACTTC
TRBV27	.	TRBJ2-7	TRBD1	CASSRTGRTIYEQYF	TGTGCCAGCAGTCGGACAGGTAGAACAATCTACGAGCAGTACTTC
TRBV15	.	TRBJ2-2	.	CATSRDPGTAGTGELFF	TGTGCCACCAGCAGAGACCCCGGGACAGCGGGCACCGGGGAGCTGTTTTTT
TRBV19	.	TRBJ2-5	TRBD2	CASSEASGTQETQYF	TGTGCCAGTAGTGAGGCTAGCGGGACCCAAGAGACCCAGTACTTC
TRBV10-3	.	TRBJ2-5	.	CAISGGETQYF	TGTGCCATCAGTGGGGGGGAGACCCAGTACTTC
TRBV16	.	TRBJ1-3	TRBD1	CASGKTGGDSGNTIYF	TGTGCCAGCGGAAAGACAGGGGGAGATTCTGGAAACACCATATATTTT
TRBV14	.	TRBJ2-7	TRBD2	CASSPGLAGPTSYEQYF	TGTGCCAGCAGCCCGGGACTAGCGGGTCCAACATCCTACGAGCAGTACTTC
TRBV23-1	.	TRBJ2-7	.	CASSPGTSSFSSYEQYF	TGCGCCAGCAGTCCAGGGACATCCTCCTTTTCATCCTACGAGCAGTACTTC
TRBV18	.	TRBJ2-1	.	CASSPTGLNEQFF	TGTGCCAGCTCACCCACGGGCCTAAATGAGCAGTTCTTC
TRBV19	.	TRBJ1-5	.	CASSMSREQPQHF	TGTGCCAGTAGTATGAGCAGGGAACAGCCCCAGCATTTT
TRBV29-1	.	TRBJ2-7	TRBD2	CSVEEGAGGDYEQYF	TGCAGCGTTGAAGAGGGCGCGGGAGGGGACTACGAGCAGTACTTC
TRBV7-9	.	TRBJ2-7	TRBD2	CASSAPGGEQYF	TGTGCCAGCAGCGCCCCCGGGGGGGAGCAGTACTTC
TRBV7-9	.	TRBJ2-1	.	CASTLGGETGTNEQFF	TGTGCCAGCACCCTAGGGGGGGAGACGGGGACCAATGAGCAGTTCTTC
TRBV7-9	.	TRBJ2-1	TRBD2	CASSAGLAGVWQFF	TGTGCCAGCAGCGCGGGACTAGCGGGAGTATGGCAGTTCTTC
TRBV12-2	.	TRBJ2-6	.	CASRPEEGFSGANVLTF	TGTGCAAGTCGCCCGGAGGAGGGCTTTTCTGGGGCCAACGTCCTGACTTTC
TRBV6-5	few	TRBJ1-1	.	CASSYSNVGLVTEAFF	TGTGCCAGCAGTTACTCGAACGTTGGGTTAGTCACTGAAGCTTTCTTT
TRBV5-4	.	TRBJ2-7	.	CASSPRGGASSYEQYF	TGTGCCAGCAGCCCGAGGGGGGGTGCGAGCTCCTACGAGCAGTACTTC
TRBV18	.	TRBJ2-2	TRBD2	CASSPTPVLAGVINTGELFF	TGTGCCAGCTCACCAACCCCGGTGCTAGCGGGAGTTATAAACACCGGGGAGCTGTTTTTT
TRBV6-4	.	TRBJ2-2	TRBD2	CASRSSGDTGELFF	TGTGCCAGCAGAAGTAGCGGGGACACCGGGGAGCTGTTTTTT
TRBV7-2	.	TRBJ2-2	.	CASSLAVFNTGELFF	TGTGCCAGCAGCTTAGCTGTCTTCAACACCGGGGAGCTGTTTTTT
TRBV9	.	TRBJ2-7	TRBD2	CASSVEPAGGYHEQYF	TGTGCCAGCAGCGTAGAACCAGCGGGAGGGTACCACGAGCAGTACTTC
TRBV6-4	.	TRBJ2-6	.	CASSDPLADGANVLTF	TGTGCCAGCAGTGACCCCCTAGCAGACGGGGCCAACGTCCTGACTTTC
TRBV12-1	.	TRBJ1-5	.	CASSSHVDRGGQPQHF	TGTGCCAGCAGCTCCCACGTGGACAGGGGGGGTCAGCCCCAGCATTTT
TRBV2	.	TRBJ2-3	TRBD2	CASSRLAGGADTQYF	TGTGCCAGCAGTCGACTAGCGGGAGGGGCAGATACGCAGTATTTT
TRBV28	few	TRBJ2-1	TRBD1	CASGSHRGEFF	TGTGCCAGCGGGTCCCACAGGGGGGAGTTCTTC
TRBV15	.	TRBJ2-3	TRBD2	CATSQPRDYRQDTQYF	TGTGCCACCAGCCAACCCCGGGACTACCGTCAGGATACGCAGTATTTT
TRBV28	.	TRBJ1-2	TRBD1	CASSGQGSGYTF	TGTGCCAGCAGTGGACAGGGATCGGGCTACACCTTC
TRBV2	.	TRBJ2-2	.	CASHRDTNTGELFF	TGTGCCAGCCACCGGGACACTAACACCGGGGAGCTGTTTTTT
TRBV30	.	TRBJ1-5	.	CAWRAVGNQPQHF	TGTGCCTGGAGAGCCGTTGGCAATCAGCCCCAGCATTTT
TRBV6-5	.	TRBJ1-1	TRBD1	CASSGGTVTEAFF	TGTGCCAGCAGTGGAGGGACAGTCACTGAAGCTTTCTTT
TRBV10-3	.	TRBJ1-2	TRBD1	CAISPERDRSGGYTF	TGTGCCATCAGTCCAGAAAGGGACAGGTCGGGGGGCTACACCTTC